Listed here is a single T cell receptor (beta chain). The CDR3 has 13 residues. From germline, CDR1 is SGHTA and CDR2 FQGNSA. V lost 4 bases to trimming and J lost 2 bases, with 8 bases between them. Original processing notes: Estimation of nucleated cell counts relied on the amplification of reference gene primers. The repertoire was sequenced with immunoSEQ multiplex PCR; TCRdb's copy has only in-frame clones and lacks some. V, J and clone size are taken as reported in that table, and D and trimming were inferred from the DNA itself. The sample holds over 200,000 clones, around 88% seen once. These data come from a study of blood T cell repertoires in COVID-19. Study details: Samples of COVID-19 (acute and convalescent) were obtained from the United States, Italy and Spain. PBMCs, B-cell-depleted T cells, or T cells provided the cDNA or gDNA that made up the material.

The rearrangement joins TRBV7-2 to TRBJ1-2, with no clear D. The receptor's source is a young man with active or convalescent COVID-19. Sequencing used peripheral blood. CDR3 residues: CASSSPGNYGYTF. CDR3 DNA: TGTGCCAGCAGCTCACCAGGCAACTATGGCTACACCTTC.